The clone carrying this T cell receptor (beta chain) was found once. This sample was taken from a study of blood T cell repertoires in COVID-19. For the study at large: The samples span acute and convalescent COVID-19 from the United States, Italy and Spain.

This table comes from immunoSEQ multiplex PCR, and its TCRdb copy is limited to in-frame clones, with some not included. Seen here are approximately 240,000 clones, less than 85% observed once, and the top ten hold 4.9%. Germline V lookup: CDR1 MNHEY, CDR2 SVGAGI. Trimming stripped 6 bases from V and 5 bases from J, with 16 bases between. The CDR3 loop spans 14 amino acids. This TCR derives from a woman older than 75 with active or convalescent COVID-19. Source material: peripheral blood. The rearrangement uses TRBV6-5 and TRBJ2-5; TRBD2 is a possible D gene (5 bases). DNA for the CDR3: TGTGCCAGCAGGACTCCGGGATCACCGGAGACCCAGTACTTC. Its protein is CASRTPGSPETQYF.